Shown below are 27 T cell receptor beta chains from a single sample sequenced in a study of cytotoxic CD8 clonotypes in ibrutinib-treated CLL. Profiling relied on immunoSEQ multiplex PCR, and the TCRdb table lists in-frame clones only, not all of them. This table has about 160,000 clones, 81% appearing once. This specimen was PBMCs, taken after 12 months of ibrutinib treatment. These receptors came from a human donor with chronic lymphocytic leukemia.

The chain uses TRBV20-1 and TRBJ2-7, with D unresolved. V was shortened by 7 bases and J by 12 bases, with 19 bases between the two germline ends. CDR3 size: 11 residues. Germline CDR1 is DFQATT and CDR2 is SNEGSKA (reference sequence). The CDR3 nucleotides read TGCAGTGTTCCGGACGGGTCCCGAAGGTACTTC. This codes for CSVPDGSRRYF.

The V and J genes are TRBV6-4 and TRBJ2-1; D perhaps matches TRBD2 (5 bases). The CDR3 is 14 residues long. Germline CDR1 reads MRHNA; CDR2 reads SNTAGT. V was pared by 5 bases and J by 0 bases, with 8 bases between. CDR3 nucleotides: TGTGCCAGCAGTCGTGAGGGCTCCTACAATGAGCAGTTCTTC. As protein: CASSREGSYNEQFF.

V gene TRBV5-1 combines with J gene TRBJ2-7, with TRBD2 identical over 9 bases. This CDR3 spans 14 amino acids. The V gene end was trimmed by 2 bases and the J gene end by 4 bases; junction bases not matched to a gene: 4. Germline V CDR1 and CDR2: SGHRS, YFSETQ. The CDR3 here is CASSFSGGGYEQYF. The DNA of the CDR3 is TGCGCCAGCAGCTTTAGCGGGGGAGGGTACGAGCAGTACTTC.

The chain joins TRBV7-2 to TRBJ1-3, with TRBD1 matching 9 bases. Losses at the gene ends were 3 bases for V and 8 bases for J; bases not matched to a gene: 2. This CDR3 is 13 amino acids long. Germline CDR1 is SGHTA and CDR2 is FQGNSA. The CDR3 loop is CASSLTGGDTIYF. For the CDR3, the DNA is TGTGCCAGCAGCTTGACAGGGGGAGACACCATATATTTT.

This sequence joins TRBV4-2 and TRBJ2-1; 9 bases match TRBD2. CDR3 length equals 15 residues. The ends lost 1 base at V and 15 bases at J; junction bases unmatched: 13. Per the germline V gene, CDR1 is LGHNA and CDR2 is YNFKEQ. In DNA, the CDR3 is TGTGCCAGCAGCCAAGGGAATAGCGGGAGTTATCAGTCGTTCTTC. Translating it yields CASSQGNSGSYQSFF.

This chain uses TRBV6-5 with TRBJ2-7; 7 positions match TRBD1. There are 14 residues in the CDR3. The V gene end was trimmed by 6 bases and the J gene end by 4 bases; junction bases not matched to a gene: 9. Germline CDR1 reads MNHEY; CDR2 reads SVGAGI. The CDR3 region has the DNA TGTGCCAGCAGCCGAACGACAGGGACGTACGAGCAGTACTTC. As protein: CASSRTTGTYEQYF.

The chain recombines TRBV4-1 with TRBJ1-2; D remains ambiguous. Trimming pared 1 base from V and 3 bases from J, leaving 9 bases between. CDR3 length: 14 residues. Germline CDR1 MGHRA, CDR2 YSYEKL. The DNA of the CDR3 is TGCGCCAGCAGCCAAGGGCCCTCCTACTATGGCTACACCTTC. Protein product: CASSQGPSYYGYTF.

The V and J genes are TRBV7-2 and TRBJ1-2; D is uncertain. CDR1 is SGHTA, CDR2 FQGNSA, per germline. V was pared by 1 base and J by 8 bases, with 17 bases between. The CDR3 runs to 15 residues. CDR3: CASSLVPQTLIGYTF. The CDR3 bases are TGTGCCAGCAGCTTAGTCCCGCAGACCCTCATCGGCTACACCTTC.

The chain couples TRBV28 to TRBJ1-2, with D uncertain. The CDR3 has 14 amino acids. Germline CDR1 reads MDHEN; CDR2 reads SYDVKM. V was clipped by 3 bases and J by 7 bases, with 15 bases between them. Here the CDR3 reads CASSFRNPSGGYTF. The CDR3 DNA follows: TGTGCCAGCAGTTTCCGGAACCCAAGCGGTGGCTACACCTTC.

The chain couples TRBV7-3 to TRBJ1-2, with 7 bases identical to TRBD1. The germline gives CDR1 SGHTA, CDR2 FQGTGA. With 2 bases clipped from V and 1 base from J, the junction kept 4 bases outside the gene matches. The CDR3 covers 15 residues. CDR3 region: CASSLGWDSNYGYTF. For the CDR3, the DNA is TGTGCCAGCAGCTTAGGTTGGGACAGTAACTATGGCTACACCTTC.

The chain carries TRBV28 and TRBJ2-5, with 10 bases aligning to TRBD1. CDR1 is MDHEN, CDR2 SYDVKM, per germline. The CDR3 length is 14 residues. After removal of 6 bases from V and 5 bases from J, the junction contained 6 bases not matched to a gene. CDR3 nucleotide sequence: TGTGCCAGCAGAACGACAGGGGGCCGGGAGACCCAGTACTTC. It codes for CASRTTGGRETQYF.

This chain joins TRBV28 and TRBJ1-1, with D uncertain. Per germline, CDR1 MDHEN and CDR2 SYDVKM. Between the trimmed V and J ends, which lost 4 bases and 0 bases, there was a span of 9 bases. CDR3 length: 14 residues. CDR3 DNA: TGTGCCAGCAGTTCCAGGAGACTGAACACTGAAGCTTTCTTT. This gives the protein CASSSRRLNTEAFF.

This chain links TRBV7-9 with TRBJ1-1; D perhaps matches TRBD1 (6 bases). Trimming pared 5 bases from V and 5 bases from J, leaving 18 bases between. This CDR3 region has 15 residues. CDR1 is SEHNR and CDR2 is FQNEAQ in the germline V gene (reference sequence). CDR3 DNA sequence: TGTGCCAGCAGCCGTTCCCAGGGGTGGGCGACTGAAGCTTTCTTT. It codes for CASSRSQGWATEAFF. Full variable domain (outside the CDR3, taken from reference TRBV7-9 and TRBJ1-1): DTGVSQNPRHKITKRGQNVTFRCDPISEHNRLYWYRQTLGQGPEFLTYFQNEAQLEKSRLLSDRFSAERPKGSFSTLEIQRTEQGDSAMYLCASSRSQGWATEAFFGQGTRLTVV.

J is TRBJ1-5 and V is TRBV2; tentatively, D is TRBD1 (5 bases). This CDR3 is 13 amino acids long. The V gene lost 4 bases and the J gene lost 4 bases, with 8 bases spanning the gap. Germline CDR1 and CDR2: SNHLY and FYNNEI. The CDR3 spells CASSASGNQPQHF. The CDR3 region has the DNA TGTGCCAGCAGTGCCTCAGGGAATCAGCCCCAGCATTTT.

In this sample, this clone turned up once. In this CDR3 the conserved last residue, phenylalanine or tryptophan, is missing, so a read error is likely. The DNA is omitted, as the CDR3 cannot be located on it reliably, and the CDR3 follows TCRdb's listing. The V call is TRBV18, the J call TRBJ2-7. Counting both end residues, the CDR3 totals 18 amino acids. CDR1 KGHSH and CDR2 LQKENI come from the germline V gene. The CDR3 is CASSPPIVYGKPSTGSIL.

The chain is built from TRBV7-2 and TRBJ1-4, with D perhaps TRBD1 (5 bases). Germline V gene lookup returns CDR1 SGHTA and CDR2 FQGNSA. The CDR3 contains 17 residues. Trimming stripped 5 bases from V and 0 bases from J, with 16 bases between. CDR3 amino acids: CASSGDGGMTTNEKLFF. CDR3 coding DNA: TGTGCCAGCAGCGGGGACGGAGGGATGACAACTAATGAAAAACTGTTTTTT.

CDR3 DNA: TGTGCCAGCACCTTCCGGGGAGGTTTAGCTGAAAAACTGTTTTTT. Amino acid sequence: CASTFRGGLAEKLFF. The gene calls are TRBV7-2 and TRBJ1-4; D unclear. Germline V gives CDR1 SGHTA, CDR2 FQGNSA. This CDR3 is 15 amino acids long. Trimming cost V 7 bases and J 7 bases, with 19 bases left between them.

This clone was detected once. The V call is TRBV5-6, the J call TRBJ1-1; D is uncertain. This CDR3 has 15 residues. V was cut by 4 bases and J by 1 base, with 14 bases left in between. CDR1 is SGHDT, CDR2 YYEEEE, per germline. As DNA, the CDR3 is TGTGCCAGCAGCCCCGCACGTAGCCCGAACACTGAAGCTTTCTTT. Translating gives CASSPARSPNTEAFF.

This clone was picked up one time. V is TRBV28 and J is TRBJ1-2; unclear D gene. The CDR3 spans 12 residues. Per germline, CDR1 MDHEN and CDR2 SYDVKM. V lost 10 bases, J lost 0 bases, and 9 bases lay in between. CDR3 DNA sequence: TGTGCCACCCTTATAGCTAACTATGGCTACACCTTC. Protein sequence: CATLIANYGYTF.

This clone was recorded a few times. The genes are TRBV7-9 and TRBJ1-6, with D uncertain. This CDR3 is built from 14 residues. Germline loops: CDR1 SEHNR, CDR2 FQNEAQ (reference sequence). Trimming removed 7 bases from V and 3 bases from J, with 10 bases in between. The CDR3 protein is CASTPDIYNSPLHF. In DNA form, the CDR3 reads TGTGCCAGCACCCCTGACATCTATAATTCACCCCTCCACTTT.

The gene calls are TRBV2 and TRBJ1-1, with D perhaps TRBD1 (6 bases). The V gene lost 6 bases and the J gene lost 3 bases, with 23 bases spanning the gap. The CDR3 contains 17 residues. Germline loops: CDR1 SNHLY, CDR2 FYNNEI. This chain's CDR3 is CASSEAPARGWDTEAFF. CDR3 sequence (DNA): TGTGCCAGCAGCGAGGCCCCGGCCAGGGGATGGGACACTGAAGCTTTCTTT. Together with reference TRBV2 and TRBJ1-1, the CDR3 gives the full variable domain: EPEVTQTPSHQVTQMGQEVILRCVPISNHLYFYWYRQILGQKVEFLVSFYNNEISEKSEIFDDQFSVERPDGSNFTLKIRSTKLEDSAMYFCASSEAPARGWDTEAFFGQGTRLTVV.

The gene calls are TRBV4-2 and TRBJ2-7, with 9 bases matching TRBD2. The germline gives CDR1 LGHNA, CDR2 YNFKEQ. V lost 0 bases, J lost 8 bases, and 11 bases stayed unmatched. The CDR3 loop spans 16 amino acids. The CDR3 DNA reads TGTGCCAGCAGCCAAGAAAGTAGCGGGGGAGTATCTCAGCAGTACTTC. Protein sequence: CASSQESSGGVSQQYF.

The V gene is TRBV21-1, the J gene TRBJ2-2; TRBD1 reflects the table's D call only, with no check against the DNA. TRBV21-1 is designated a pseudogene. The CDR3 contains 17 residues. Here the CDR3 reads CASSNYTGGANTGELFF. DNA for the CDR3: TGTGCCAGCAGCAACTATACAGGGGGGGCGAACACCGGGGAGCTGTTTTTT.

This clone occurred a few times. V and J are TRBV23-1 and TRBJ1-1; D is ambiguous. TRBV23-1 has ORF status, its function being uncertain. V lost 2 bases and J 0 bases, leaving 10 bases between the germline ends. The CDR3 sequence is 15 residues long. The CDR3 protein is CASSQDYEVNTEAFF. The CDR3 DNA follows: TGCGCCAGCAGTCAAGACTACGAGGTGAACACTGAAGCTTTCTTT.

The chain joins TRBV5-1 to TRBJ2-3; TRBD2 matches at 9 bases. The CDR3 is 16 residues long. V was clipped by 1 base and J by 2 bases; unmatched bases: 5. Germline loops: CDR1 SGHRS, CDR2 YFSETQ. DNA for the CDR3: TGCGCCAGCAGCTTGCAGGCGGGGGGGACCACAGATACGCAGTATTTT. It codes for CASSLQAGGTTDTQYF.

The rearrangement uses TRBV28 and TRBJ2-3, with D perhaps assigned TRBD1 or TRBD2 (5 bases each). The CDR3 is made up of 15 amino acids. Germline CDR1 is MDHEN and CDR2 is SYDVKM. Trimming cost V 6 bases and J 0 bases, with 13 bases left between them. CDR3 in amino acids: CASSNPGPSTDTQYF. The CDR3 DNA reads TGTGCCAGCAGCAATCCGGGACCCAGCACAGATACGCAGTATTTT. Complete variable domain (other parts from reference TRBV28 and TRBJ2-3): DVKVTQSSRYLVKRTGEKVFLECVQDMDHENMFWYRQDPGLGLRLIYFSYDVKMKEKGDIPEGYSVSREKKERFSLILESASTNQTSMYLCASSNPGPSTDTQYFGPGTRLTVL.

This chain connects TRBV11-2 to TRBJ2-7; no clear D gene. This CDR3 has 12 residues. The ends were cut back, 5 bases at V and 4 bases at J, with 9 bases in the middle. Germline lookup yields CDR1 SGHAT and CDR2 FQNNGV. The CDR3 DNA reads TGTGCCAGCAGCGCAACAGTTTACGAGCAGTACTTC. It translates to CASSATVYEQYF.